Detailed here is one T cell receptor beta chain. Trimming cost V 3 bases and J 3 bases, with 12 bases left between them. CDR1 is MNHEY and CDR2 is SMNVEV in the germline V gene (reference sequence). The CDR3 has 15 amino acids. The sample comes from a study of blood T cells in healthy people across ages. Alongside a J-beta primer mix, a sample-barcoded 5' primer served in a second PCR lasting about 7 to 11 cycles. Using its own MiXCR run on the 5' RACE reads, TCRdb lists one record per CDR3 protein. The table has approximately 1,100,000 distinct CDR3 sequences, roughly 45% seen once. This chain links TRBV27 with TRBJ2-1, with a possible D match to TRBD2 (5 bases). The clonotype was recovered from a woman aged 55-75 years in good health. The sequenced sample was blood. The CDR3 bases are TGTGCCAGCAGTTTTATGGCAGGACTCTACAATGAGCAGTTCTTC. Translation: CASSFMAGLYNEQFF.